A single sample gave rise to the 5 T cell receptor beta chains below, sequenced in a study of human T cells and chemical hapten exposure. TCRdb re-called the RACE reads with MiXCR, one entry per CDR3 protein. The table lists more than 100,000 distinct CDR3 sequences, approximately 10% of them singletons. The time point: patch test 3, about 24 weeks after DPC sensitization. Specified treatment: therapeutic diphenylcyclopropenone sensitization with weekly scalp DPC. This sample comprised whole blood, obtained in connection with sensitization to the hapten diphenylcyclopropenone (DPC). These receptors were taken from a woman between 45 and 60 years old with alopecia areata. Some clones in this sample may be carry-over from other donors' samples.

This clonotype was counted a few times. The gene calls are TRBV6-2 or TRBV6-3 and TRBJ2-7, with 11 bases aligning to TRBD2. Trimming removed 8 bases from V and 0 bases from J; junction bases left unmatched: 3. Germline V lookup: CDR1 MNHEY, CDR2 SVGEGT. The CDR3 consists of 14 residues. The CDR3 here is CASLTSGNSYEQYF. CDR3 coding DNA: TGTGCCAGCTTGACTAGCGGGAACTCCTACGAGCAGTACTTC.

This clonotype was picked up a small number of times. The chain is built from TRBV12-3 or TRBV12-4 and TRBJ2-1, with 11 nucleotides matching TRBD1. The CDR3 is 13 amino acids. V was pared by 6 bases and J by 10 bases, with 5 bases of the junction left unmatched. The CDR3 region has the DNA TGTGCCAGCAGAGGGACAGGGGGGCCGGAGCAGTTCTTC. It translates to CASRGTGGPEQFF.

The rearrangement joins TRBV3-1 to TRBJ1-3; D is unclear. Germline V gene sequence: CDR1 LGHDT, CDR2 YNNKEL (reference sequence). CDR3 length: 13 amino acids. V was pared by 1 base and J by 4 bases, with 5 bases between. CDR3 bases: TGTGCCAGCAGCCAAGTTGGCGGAAACACCATATATTTT. This gives the protein CASSQVGGNTIYF.

This clonotype occurred many times. The gene calls are TRBV7-2 and TRBJ2-1, with D possibly being TRBD1 (6 bases). The V end was cut by 8 bases, the J end by 9 bases, with 23 bases between. The CDR3 sequence is 15 residues long. Germline V gene lookup returns CDR1 SGHTA and CDR2 FQGNSA. CDR3 DNA: TGTGCCAGCCAAAGGGGGTTACCCAAGAGGAGTGAGCAGTTCTTC. This encodes CASQRGLPKRSEQFF.

Only a few counts were recorded for this clonotype. The chain joins TRBV20-1 to TRBJ1-6, with a possible D match to TRBD1 (6 bases). The CDR3 is 16 amino acids. CDR1 DFQATT and CDR2 SNEGSKA come from the germline V gene (reference sequence). Trimming removed 3 bases at V and 3 bases at J, with 15 bases between. The CDR3 here is CSARPIDRNYNSPLHF. Here the CDR3 DNA reads TGCAGTGCTAGGCCCATTGACAGGAACTATAATTCACCCCTCCACTTT.